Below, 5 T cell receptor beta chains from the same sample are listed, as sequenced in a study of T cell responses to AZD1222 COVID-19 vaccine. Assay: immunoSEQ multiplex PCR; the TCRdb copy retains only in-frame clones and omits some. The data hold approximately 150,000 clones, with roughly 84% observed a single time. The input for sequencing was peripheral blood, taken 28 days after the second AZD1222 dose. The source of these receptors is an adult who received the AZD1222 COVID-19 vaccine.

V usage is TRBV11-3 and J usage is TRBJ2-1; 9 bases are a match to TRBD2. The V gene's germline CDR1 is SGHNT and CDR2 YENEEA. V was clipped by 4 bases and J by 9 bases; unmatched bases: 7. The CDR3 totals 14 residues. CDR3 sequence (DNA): TGTGCCAGCAGCTCCGGACTAGCGCGTGCTGAGCAGTTCTTC. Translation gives CASSSGLARAEQFF.

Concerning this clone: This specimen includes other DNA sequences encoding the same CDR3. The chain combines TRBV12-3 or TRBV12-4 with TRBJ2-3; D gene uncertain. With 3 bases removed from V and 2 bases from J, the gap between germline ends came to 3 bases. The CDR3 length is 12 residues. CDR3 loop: CASSFSTDTQYF. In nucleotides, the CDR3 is TGTGCCAGCAGTTTCTCCACAGATACGCAGTATTTT.

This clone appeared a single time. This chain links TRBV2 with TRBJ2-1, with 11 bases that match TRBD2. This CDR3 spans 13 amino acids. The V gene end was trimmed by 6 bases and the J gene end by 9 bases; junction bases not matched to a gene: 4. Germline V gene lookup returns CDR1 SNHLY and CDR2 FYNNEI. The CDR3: CASRRLAGIEQFF. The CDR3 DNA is TGTGCCAGCAGAAGACTAGCGGGGATTGAGCAGTTCTTC.

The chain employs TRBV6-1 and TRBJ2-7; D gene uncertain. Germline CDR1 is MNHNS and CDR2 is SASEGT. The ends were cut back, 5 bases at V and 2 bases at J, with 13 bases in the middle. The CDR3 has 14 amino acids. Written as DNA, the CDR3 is TGTGCCAGCAGTTATTATATCCCCCCCTACGAGCAGTACTTC. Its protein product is CASSYYIPPYEQYF.

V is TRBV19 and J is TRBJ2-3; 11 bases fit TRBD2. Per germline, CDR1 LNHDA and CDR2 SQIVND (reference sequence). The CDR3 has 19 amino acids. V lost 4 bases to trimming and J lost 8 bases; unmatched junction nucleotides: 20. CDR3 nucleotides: TGTGCCAGTAGTAGGGGACTAGCGGACTCCCTGTCGGCCTCCCGTACGCAGTATTTT. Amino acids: CASSRGLADSLSASRTQYF.